This section outlines one T cell receptor (beta chain) sequence together with its context. Its antigen is unknown. This record belongs to a study of shared clonotypes between healthy human individuals. Investigators spread the genomic DNA of each subset evenly over several immunoSEQ plates. Authors' processing steps: In the immunoSEQ data, sequences were junction-only and lacked quality scores, so filtering differed. The table came from immunoSEQ multiplex PCR; TCRdb's copy has only in-frame clones and leaves some out. The V and J calls and clone size are taken from that table; D and trimming were inferred from the DNA. This sample carries about 680,000 clones, approximately 75% of them seen once, and the ten largest clones take 1.8%. Study outcomes and limitations: The low donor count limited represented genetic and exposure-history diversity. Non-shared clonotypes had lower generation probabilities than clonotypes shared by all four sorted-subset donors.

The clonotype comes from a woman aged 30 to 39 in good health. The sequenced sample consisted of memory CD4+ T cells sorted from blood. The subset: CD45RA-negative fraction.

In DNA form, the CDR3 reads TGTGCCAGCAGGAAACTGAGTAGGGAAGCATACGAGCAGTACTTC. This gives the protein CASRKLSREAYEQYF. V gene TRBV6-1 combines with J gene TRBJ2-7; D is unresolved. Germline loops: CDR1 MNHNS, CDR2 SASEGT. This CDR3 has 15 amino acids. Trimming cost V 6 bases and J 4 bases, with 19 bases left between them.